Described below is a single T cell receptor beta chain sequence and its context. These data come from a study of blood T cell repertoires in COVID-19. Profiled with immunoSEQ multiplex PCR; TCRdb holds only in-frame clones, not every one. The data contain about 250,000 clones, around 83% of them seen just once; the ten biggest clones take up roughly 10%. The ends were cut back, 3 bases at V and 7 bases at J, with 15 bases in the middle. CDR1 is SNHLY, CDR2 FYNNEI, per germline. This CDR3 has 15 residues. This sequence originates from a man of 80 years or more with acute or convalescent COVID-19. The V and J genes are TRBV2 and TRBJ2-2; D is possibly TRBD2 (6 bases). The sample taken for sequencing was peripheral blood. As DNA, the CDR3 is TGTGCCAGCAGTGAGGATAGCGGTGGTGGCGGGGAGCTGTTTTTT. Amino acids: CASSEDSGGGGELFF.